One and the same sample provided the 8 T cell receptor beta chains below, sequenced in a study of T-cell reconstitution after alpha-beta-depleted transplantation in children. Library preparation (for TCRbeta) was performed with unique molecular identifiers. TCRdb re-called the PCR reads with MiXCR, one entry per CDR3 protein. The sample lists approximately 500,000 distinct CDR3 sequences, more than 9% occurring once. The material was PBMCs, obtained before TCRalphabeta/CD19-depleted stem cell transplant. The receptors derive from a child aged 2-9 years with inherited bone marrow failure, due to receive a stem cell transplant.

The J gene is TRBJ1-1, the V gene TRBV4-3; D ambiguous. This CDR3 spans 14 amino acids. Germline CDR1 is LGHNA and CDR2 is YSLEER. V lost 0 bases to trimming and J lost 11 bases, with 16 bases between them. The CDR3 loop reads CASSQEGGLLAAFF. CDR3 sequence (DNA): TGCGCCAGCAGCCAAGAAGGCGGGCTCCTGGCGGCTTTCTTT.

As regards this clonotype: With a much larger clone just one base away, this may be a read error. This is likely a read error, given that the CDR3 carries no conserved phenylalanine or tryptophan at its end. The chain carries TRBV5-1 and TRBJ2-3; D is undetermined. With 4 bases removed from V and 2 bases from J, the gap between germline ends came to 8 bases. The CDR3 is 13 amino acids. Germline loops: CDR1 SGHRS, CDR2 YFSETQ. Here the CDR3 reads CASSRDITDTQYS. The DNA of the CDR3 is TGCGCCAGCAGCCGAGACATCACAGATACGCAGTATTCT.

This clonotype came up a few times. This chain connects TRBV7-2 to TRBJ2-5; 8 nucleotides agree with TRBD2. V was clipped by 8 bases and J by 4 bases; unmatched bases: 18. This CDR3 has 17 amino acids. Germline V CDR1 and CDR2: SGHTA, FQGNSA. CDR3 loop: CASAILHGAGGRETQYF. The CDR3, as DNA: TGTGCCAGCGCAATACTTCATGGGGCGGGAGGTCGAGAGACCCAGTACTTC.

CDR3 DNA sequence: TGTGCCAGCAGAAAAAGCGGGAGGGCCGTCTACGAGCAGTACTTC. This translates into CASRKSGRAVYEQYF. The chain combines TRBV28 with TRBJ2-7, with 10 bases lining up with TRBD2. The CDR3 is 15 amino acids. Looked up from germline, CDR1 is MDHEN and CDR2 is SYDVKM. V dropped 6 bases and J dropped 3; count of bases not matched to a gene: 8.

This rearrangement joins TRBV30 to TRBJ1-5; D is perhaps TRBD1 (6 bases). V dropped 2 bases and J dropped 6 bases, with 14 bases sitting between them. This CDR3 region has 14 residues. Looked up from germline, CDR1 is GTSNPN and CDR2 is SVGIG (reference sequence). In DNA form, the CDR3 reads TGTGCCTGGAGTACCGGGGGGCTTGGTCAGCCCCAGCATTTT. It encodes CAWSTGGLGQPQHF.

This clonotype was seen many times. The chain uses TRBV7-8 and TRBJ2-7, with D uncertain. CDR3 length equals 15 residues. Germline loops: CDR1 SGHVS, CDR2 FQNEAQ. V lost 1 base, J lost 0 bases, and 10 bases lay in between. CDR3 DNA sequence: TGTGCCAGCAGCTTAGGGCAACCCCGCTCCTACGAGCAGTACTTC. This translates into CASSLGQPRSYEQYF. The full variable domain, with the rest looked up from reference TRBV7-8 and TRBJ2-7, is GAGVSQSPRYKVAKRGQDVALRCDPISGHVSLFWYQQALGQGPEFLTYFQNEAQLDKSGLPSDRFFAERPEGSVSTLKIQRTQQEDSAVYLCASSLGQPRSYEQYFGPGTRLTVT.

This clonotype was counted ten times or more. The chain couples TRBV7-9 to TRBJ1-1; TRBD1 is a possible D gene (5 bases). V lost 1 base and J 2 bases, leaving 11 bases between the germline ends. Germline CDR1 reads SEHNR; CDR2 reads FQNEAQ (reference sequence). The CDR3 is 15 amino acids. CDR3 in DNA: TGTGCCAGCAGCTTAGGTTGGGGGGATAACACTGAAGCTTTCTTT. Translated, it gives CASSLGWGDNTEAFF.

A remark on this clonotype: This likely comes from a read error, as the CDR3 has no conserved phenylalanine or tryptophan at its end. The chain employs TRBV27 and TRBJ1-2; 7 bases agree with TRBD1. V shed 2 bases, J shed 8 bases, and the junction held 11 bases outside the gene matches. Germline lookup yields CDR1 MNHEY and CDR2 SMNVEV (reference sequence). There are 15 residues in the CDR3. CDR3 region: CASSLAAGGSLGYTV. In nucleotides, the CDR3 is TGTGCCAGCAGTTTAGCGGCAGGGGGTAGCTTAGGCTACACCGTC.